This passage covers 18 T cell receptor beta chains from one sample sequenced in a study of T cell responses to AZD1222 COVID-19 vaccine. Sequenced by immunoSEQ multiplex PCR; TCRdb stores in-frame clones only, minus some. The sample has about 96,000 clones; around 91% are singletons. Here the sequenced sample was peripheral blood, taken on day 0 of MenACWY control vaccination. These receptors all stem from an adult in good health.

On this clone: One end of the junction varies from germline; a read error may be responsible. This chain links TRBV6-4 with TRBJ2-1, with a possible D match to TRBD2 (6 bases). The germline V gene has CDR1 MRHNA and CDR2 SNTAGT. The CDR3 covers 13 residues. The CDR3 sequence: CASSEEGRGEKFF. CDR3 sequence (DNA): TGTGCCAGCAGTGAGGAGGGCCGGGGTGAGAAGTTCTTC.

CDR3 in amino acids: CASAYSQGVGETQYF. CDR3 coding DNA: TGTGCCAGCGCTTATTCTCAGGGGGTTGGGGAGACCCAGTACTTC. V usage is TRBV6-5 and J usage is TRBJ2-5; 7 nucleotides agree with TRBD1. CDR3 length: 15 amino acids. Looked up from germline, CDR1 is MNHEY and CDR2 is SVGAGI. The V and J ends lost 8 bases and 5 bases, in that order; junction bases with no gene match: 14.

The CDR3 sequence is CASSPSGVTGELFF. The CDR3 nucleotides are TGTGCCAGCAGCCCGAGCGGAGTAACCGGGGAGCTGTTTTTT. This chain uses TRBV7-3 with TRBJ2-2; D may be TRBD2 (5 bases). The CDR3 has 14 amino acids. The V gene's germline CDR1 is SGHTA and CDR2 FQGTGA. Between the trimmed V and J ends, which lost 5 bases and 5 bases, there was a span of 12 bases. The full variable domain, in which reference TRBV7-3 and TRBJ2-2 provide the parts outside the CDR3, is GAGVSQTPSNKVTEKGKYVELRCDPISGHTALYWYRQSLGQGPEFLIYFQGTGAADDSGLPNDRFFAVRPEGSVSTLKIQRTERGDSAVYLCASSPSGVTGELFFGEGSRLTVL.

This chain connects TRBV6-5 to TRBJ1-3; TRBD1 agrees at 7 bases. The CDR3 consists of 15 residues. The V and J ends lost 5 bases and 0 bases, in that order; junction bases with no gene match: 4. CDR1 and CDR2 (germline): MNHEY, SVGAGI. The CDR3: CASSPDRSSGNTIYF. The CDR3 DNA reads TGTGCCAGCAGTCCGGACAGGAGCTCTGGAAACACCATATATTTT.

This sequence joins TRBV27 and TRBJ1-5; TRBD1 is a possible D gene (6 bases). Deletions cut 5 bases from V and 3 bases from J, with 17 bases between. This CDR3 is built from 16 residues. Germline lookup yields CDR1 MNHEY and CDR2 SMNVEV (reference sequence). As DNA, the CDR3 is TGTGCCAGCAGTAAATCCCCGACAGGTACCAATCAGCCCCAGCATTTT. This gives the protein CASSKSPTGTNQPQHF.

The rearrangement uses TRBV10-3 and TRBJ2-2; the D is unclear. The ends were cut back, 6 bases at V and 7 bases at J, with 9 bases in the middle. The germline CDR1 and CDR2 sequences are ENHRY and SYGVKD. This CDR3 has 12 residues. The CDR3, as DNA: TGTGCCATCAGGCCCCAGGACGGGGAGCTGTTTTTT. Its protein is CAIRPQDGELFF.

The chain couples TRBV21-1 to TRBJ2-7; the table's D call, TRBD1, was not checked against the DNA. TRBV21-1 is a pseudogene. This CDR3 contains 18 residues. CDR3 in amino acids: CATSPRTGSRPPHYEQYF. The DNA of the CDR3 is TGTGCCACCTCCCCTCGGACAGGGAGTCGGCCACCGCACTACGAGCAGTACTTC.

The rearrangement joins TRBV27 to TRBJ1-1; D not certain. The CDR3 is 14 amino acids. The germline V gene encodes CDR1 MNHEY and CDR2 SMNVEV (reference sequence). V was pared by 3 bases and J by 0 bases, with 8 bases between. The CDR3 loop is CASSFQAMNTEAFF. The CDR3, as DNA: TGTGCCAGCAGTTTCCAGGCGATGAACACTGAAGCTTTCTTT.

CDR3 nucleotides: TGTGCCAGTAGTACGGGAAGAGAGACCCAGTACTTC. Its protein product is CASSTGRETQYF. The chain uses TRBV19 and TRBJ2-5; possible D gene TRBD2, 5 bases. The CDR3 has 12 amino acids. Germline CDR1 and CDR2: LNHDA and SQIVND (reference sequence). Trimming took 4 bases from V and 4 from J, leaving 7 bases between them.

The chain recombines TRBV4-2 with TRBJ1-1; no reliable D call. The CDR3 is 14 residues long. Germline loops: CDR1 LGHNA, CDR2 YNFKEQ. Trimming left V 2 bases short and J 6 bases short, with 13 bases between. This CDR3 is CASSQRSFRPEAFF. The CDR3 DNA reads as TGTGCCAGCAGCCAACGGAGCTTCCGCCCTGAAGCTTTCTTT.

The CDR3 coding sequence is TGTGCCAGCAGCCCCGGGACAGGGGGGGGCTATGGCTACACCTTC. Protein sequence: CASSPGTGGGYGYTF. The rearrangement uses TRBV3-1 (or the pseudogene TRBV3-2) and TRBJ1-2, with 11 bases that match TRBD1. Germline V CDR1 and CDR2: LGHDT, YNNKEL (reference sequence). The CDR3 covers 15 residues. V trimming: 4 bases; J trimming: 4 bases; junction bases outside the gene matches: 5.

This sequence joins TRBV4-3 and TRBJ1-4, with a tentative D call TRBD1 (6 bases). This CDR3 contains 17 residues. Trimming took 1 base from V and 3 from J, leaving 15 bases between them. The V gene's germline CDR1 is LGHNA and CDR2 YSLEER. The CDR3 protein is CASSQGRGAWANEKLFF. The CDR3 DNA is TGCGCCAGCAGCCAAGGCAGGGGAGCATGGGCTAATGAAAAACTGTTTTTT.

J is TRBJ2-3 and V is TRBV6-4; no clear D. V was pared by 8 bases and J by 0 bases, with 9 bases between. The CDR3 is 13 residues long. Germline CDR1 and CDR2: MRHNA and SNTAGT. The CDR3 sequence is CASGKTSTDTQYF. The CDR3 region has the DNA TGTGCCAGCGGAAAGACTAGCACAGATACGCAGTATTTT.

The chain has TRBV10-2 and TRBJ2-1; 9 bases are a match to TRBD2. Germline CDR1 WSHSY, CDR2 SAAADI. The CDR3 runs to 14 residues. Trimming took 10 bases from V and 2 from J; bases not matched to a gene: 6. CDR3 nucleotides: TGCGCCACCCCTAGCGGGAAACCCTACAATGAGCAGTTCTTC. Amino acid sequence: CATPSGKPYNEQFF.

This clone was seen a single time. The chain joins TRBV5-1 to TRBJ2-2; 7 bases line up with TRBD2. The CDR3 spans 16 residues. CDR1 and CDR2 (germline): SGHRS, YFSETQ. V was pared by 7 bases and J by 2 bases, with 11 bases of the junction left unmatched. In DNA, the CDR3 is TGCGCCAGCTCTCCGGGGCTAGCGGACAACACCGGGGAGCTGTTTTTT. This gives the protein CASSPGLADNTGELFF.

This clone was detected only once. The J gene is TRBJ1-2, the V gene TRBV6-1; no reliable D call. The CDR3 is 13 amino acids. CDR1 is MNHNS and CDR2 is SASEGT in the germline V gene. V lost 1 base and J 4 bases, leaving 7 bases between the germline ends. CDR3: CASSEGPPYGYTF. In DNA, the CDR3 is TGTGCCAGCAGTGAAGGACCCCCCTATGGCTACACCTTC.

V usage is TRBV12-1 and J usage is TRBJ2-7. TRBV12-1 is a documented pseudogene. This CDR3 has 17 amino acids. The CDR3 DNA sequence: TGTGCCAGCAGCTTTGCGATTCCGGGACGGCCTACCTACGAGCAGTACTTC. Translated: CASSFAIPGRPTYEQYF.

The chain is built from TRBV6-1 and TRBJ1-5; D gene uncertain. Trimming removed 2 bases at V and 2 bases at J, with 13 bases between. This CDR3 has 16 residues. Germline V gene data show CDR1 as MNHNS and CDR2 as SASEGT. CDR3 coding DNA: TGTGCCAGCAGTGAAATGTCTCTACCCGGCAATCAGCCCCAGCATTTT. It yields the protein CASSEMSLPGNQPQHF.